This T cell receptor (beta chain) is from a study of blood T cell repertoires in COVID-19. Overall study context: PBMCs, B-cell-depleted T cells, or T cells provided the cDNA or gDNA that made up the material.

Cohorts were assigned according to the clinical history that participants reported. All recovered Cohort 3 donors got two negative PCRs, got clearance, or saw symptom resolution. The authors' processing: Estimation of nucleated cell counts was performed using reference gene primer amplification. Libraries were prepared by immunoSEQ multiplex PCR; TCRdb keeps only in-frame clonotypes and omits some of them. V and J calls plus clone size are reproduced from that table; the DNA served to infer D and trimming. This table has 160,000 or so clones, roughly 84% appearing once. The V gene's germline CDR1 is SGHTA and CDR2 FQGTGA. The V and J ends lost 2 bases and 6 bases, in that order; junction bases with no gene match: 3. This CDR3 spans 14 amino acids.

The material sequenced was PBMCs or T cells enriched from blood (not recorded which). This chain uses TRBV7-3 with TRBJ2-1; TRBD2 agrees at 8 bases. The receptor was derived from a man between 60 and 75 years old who had recovered from COVID-19. The DNA for the CDR3 is TGTGCCAGCAGCTTAGAAGCGGGAGCCAATGAGCAGTTCTTC. This sequence encodes CASSLEAGANEQFF.